The source of this TCR beta chain is a study of CD8 T cells in Susac syndrome. Study results and caveats: It was acknowledged by the study that relatively few individuals were included in its TCR sequencing and HLA analysis.

Random-hexamer reverse transcription was applied to roughly 0.5 to 1 ug RNA. TCRdb passed the immunoSEQ multiplex PCR reads through MiXCR, listing each CDR3 protein once. This table holds about 140,000 distinct CDR3 sequences, approximately 95% found once. V lost 4 bases, J lost 1 base, and 8 bases lay in between. This CDR3 spans 13 amino acids. From germline, CDR1 is SQVTM and CDR2 ANQGSEA. Turning to this clonotype: The target antigen is unknown.

V is TRBV29-1 and J is TRBJ1-5, with D unresolved. Sequenced material: CD4+ T cells from PBMCs. The sequence came from a human donor with Susac syndrome. CDR3 nucleotide sequence: TGCAGCGTTGGGGAGATGAGCAATCAGCCCCAGCATTTT. Protein product: CSVGEMSNQPQHF.